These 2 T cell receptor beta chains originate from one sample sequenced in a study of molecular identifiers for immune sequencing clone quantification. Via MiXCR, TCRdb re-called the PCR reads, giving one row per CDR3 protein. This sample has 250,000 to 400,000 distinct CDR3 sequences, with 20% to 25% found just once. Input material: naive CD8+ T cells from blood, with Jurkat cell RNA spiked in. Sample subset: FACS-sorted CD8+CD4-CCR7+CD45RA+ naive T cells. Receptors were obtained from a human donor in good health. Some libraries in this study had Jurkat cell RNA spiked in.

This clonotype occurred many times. This CDR3 reads CSGSGNTQYF. The CDR3, as DNA: TGCAGCGGCAGCGGGAATACGCAGTATTTT. This rearrangement joins TRBV29-1 to TRBJ2-3; 7 bases map to TRBD2. The V gene end was trimmed by 7 bases and the J gene end by 7 bases; junction bases not matched to a gene: 2. Germline CDR1 SQVTM, CDR2 ANQGSEA. CDR3 size: 10 residues.

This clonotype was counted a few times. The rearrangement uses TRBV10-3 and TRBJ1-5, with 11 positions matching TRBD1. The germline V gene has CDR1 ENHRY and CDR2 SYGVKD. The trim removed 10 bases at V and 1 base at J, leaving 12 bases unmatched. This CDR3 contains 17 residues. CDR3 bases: TGTGCCACTTGGGGAGGACAGGGGGCCGAGAGCAATCAGCCCCAGCATTTT. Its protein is CATWGGQGAESNQPQHF.